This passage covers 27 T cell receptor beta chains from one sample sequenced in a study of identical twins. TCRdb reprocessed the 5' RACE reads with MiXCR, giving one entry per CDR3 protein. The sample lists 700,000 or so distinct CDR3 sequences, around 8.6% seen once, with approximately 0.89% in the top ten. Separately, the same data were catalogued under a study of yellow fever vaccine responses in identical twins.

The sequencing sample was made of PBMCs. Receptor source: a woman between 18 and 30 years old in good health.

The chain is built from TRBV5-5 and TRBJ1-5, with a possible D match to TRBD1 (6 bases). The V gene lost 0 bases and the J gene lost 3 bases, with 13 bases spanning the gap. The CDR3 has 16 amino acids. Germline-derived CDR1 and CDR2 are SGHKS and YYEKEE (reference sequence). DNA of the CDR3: TGTGCCAGCAGCTTGGGCGGGACAAGGTCCAATCAGCCCCAGCATTTT. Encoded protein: CASSLGGTRSNQPQHF.

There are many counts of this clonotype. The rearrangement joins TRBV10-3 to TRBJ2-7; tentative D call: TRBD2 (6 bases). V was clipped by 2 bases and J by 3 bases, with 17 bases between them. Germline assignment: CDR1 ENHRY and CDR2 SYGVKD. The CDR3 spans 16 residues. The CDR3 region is CAISEGAGKGVYEQYF. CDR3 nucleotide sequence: TGTGCCATCAGTGAGGGGGCGGGAAAGGGCGTCTACGAGCAGTACTTC.

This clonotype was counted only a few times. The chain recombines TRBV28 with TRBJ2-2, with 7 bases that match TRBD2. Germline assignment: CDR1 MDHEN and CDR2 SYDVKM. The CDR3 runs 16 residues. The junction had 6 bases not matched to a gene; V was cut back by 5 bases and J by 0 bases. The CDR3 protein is CASSPLGTTNTGELFF. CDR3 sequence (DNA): TGTGCCAGCAGTCCCCTAGGGACTACGAACACCGGGGAGCTGTTTTTT.

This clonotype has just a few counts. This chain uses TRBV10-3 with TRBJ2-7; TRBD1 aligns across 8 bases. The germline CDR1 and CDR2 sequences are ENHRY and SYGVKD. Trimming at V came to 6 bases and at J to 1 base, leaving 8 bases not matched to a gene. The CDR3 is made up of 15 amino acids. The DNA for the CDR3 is TGTGCCATCAGGATTCCGGGACAGGAGTCCTACGAGCAGTACTTC. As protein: CAIRIPGQESYEQYF.

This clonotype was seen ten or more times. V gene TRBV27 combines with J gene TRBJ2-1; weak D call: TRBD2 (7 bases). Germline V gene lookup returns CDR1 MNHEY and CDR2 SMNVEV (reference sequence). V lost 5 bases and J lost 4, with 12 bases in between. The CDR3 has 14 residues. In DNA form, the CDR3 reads TGTGCCAGCAGTGGGGGGGGCCTGTACAATGAGCAGTTCTTC. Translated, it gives CASSGGGLYNEQFF.

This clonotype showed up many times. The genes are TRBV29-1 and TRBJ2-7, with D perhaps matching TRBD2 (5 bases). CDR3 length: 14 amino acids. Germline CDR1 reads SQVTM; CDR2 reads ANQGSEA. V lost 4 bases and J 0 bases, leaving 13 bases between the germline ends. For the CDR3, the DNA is TGCAGCGTTGCCCCACATGGGAGCTCCTACGAGCAGTACTTC. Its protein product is CSVAPHGSSYEQYF.

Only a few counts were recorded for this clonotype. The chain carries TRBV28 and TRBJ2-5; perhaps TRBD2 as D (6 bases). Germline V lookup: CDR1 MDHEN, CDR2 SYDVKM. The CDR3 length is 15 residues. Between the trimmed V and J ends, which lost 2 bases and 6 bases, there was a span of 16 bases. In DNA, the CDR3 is TGTGCCAGCAGTTTAGCCGGACTACTAGAGAAGACCCAGTACTTC. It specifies CASSLAGLLEKTQYF.

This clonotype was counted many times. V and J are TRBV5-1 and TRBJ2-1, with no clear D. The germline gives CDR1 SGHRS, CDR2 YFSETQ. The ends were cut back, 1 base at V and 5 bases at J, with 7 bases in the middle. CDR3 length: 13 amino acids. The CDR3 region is CASSLYQNNEQFF. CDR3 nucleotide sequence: TGCGCCAGCAGCTTGTACCAAAACAATGAGCAGTTCTTC.

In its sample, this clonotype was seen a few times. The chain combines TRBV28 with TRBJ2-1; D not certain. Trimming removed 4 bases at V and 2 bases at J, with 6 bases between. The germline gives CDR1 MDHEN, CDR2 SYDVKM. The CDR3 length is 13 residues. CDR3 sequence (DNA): TGTGCCAGCAGTTACCGTCCCTACAATGAGCAGTTCTTC. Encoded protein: CASSYRPYNEQFF.

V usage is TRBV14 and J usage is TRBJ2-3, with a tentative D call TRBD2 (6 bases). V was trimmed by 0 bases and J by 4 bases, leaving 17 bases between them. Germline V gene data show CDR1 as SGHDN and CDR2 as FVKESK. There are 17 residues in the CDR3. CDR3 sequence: CASSQEVPGALPDTQYF. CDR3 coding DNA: TGTGCCAGCAGCCAAGAGGTTCCGGGAGCCCTTCCAGATACGCAGTATTTT.

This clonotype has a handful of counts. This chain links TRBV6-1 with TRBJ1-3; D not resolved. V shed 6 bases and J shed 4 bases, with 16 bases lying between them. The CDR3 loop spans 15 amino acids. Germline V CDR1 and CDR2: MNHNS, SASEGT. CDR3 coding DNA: TGTGCCAGCAGCCTGGGCCGAAAAAAGGGAAACACCATATATTTT. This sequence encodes CASSLGRKKGNTIYF.

The CDR3 nucleotides are TGTGCCAGCACCGTAGTAGGCATCTCCTACGAGCAGTACTTC. Protein sequence: CASTVVGISYEQYF. The chain has TRBV11-2 and TRBJ2-7; D not certain. V was trimmed by 7 bases and J by 0 bases, leaving 13 bases between them. The CDR3 length is 14 residues. In germline, CDR1 is SGHAT, CDR2 FQNNGV.

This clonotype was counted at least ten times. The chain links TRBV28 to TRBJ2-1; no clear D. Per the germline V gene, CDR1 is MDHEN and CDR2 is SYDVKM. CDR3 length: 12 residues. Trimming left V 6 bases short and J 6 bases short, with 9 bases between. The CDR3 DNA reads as TGTGCCAGCAGCCCCGCTTCCAATGAGCAGTTCTTC. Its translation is CASSPASNEQFF.

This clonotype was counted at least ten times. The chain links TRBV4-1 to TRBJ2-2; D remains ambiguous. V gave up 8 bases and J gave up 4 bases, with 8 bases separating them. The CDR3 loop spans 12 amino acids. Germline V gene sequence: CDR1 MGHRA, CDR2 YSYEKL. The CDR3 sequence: CASQGRTGELFF. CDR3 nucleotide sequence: TGCGCCAGCCAAGGGCGCACCGGGGAGCTGTTTTTT.

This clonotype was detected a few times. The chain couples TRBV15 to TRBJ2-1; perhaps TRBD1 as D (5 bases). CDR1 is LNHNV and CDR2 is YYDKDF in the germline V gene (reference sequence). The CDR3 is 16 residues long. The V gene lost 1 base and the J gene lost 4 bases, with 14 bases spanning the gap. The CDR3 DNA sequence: TGTGCCACCAGCAGAGCCGGAGTGAGACAGTACAATGAGCAGTTCTTC. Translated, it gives CATSRAGVRQYNEQFF.

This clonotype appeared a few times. The CDR3 region is CASSHRQGSDYGYTF. CDR3 nucleotide sequence: TGTGCCAGCAGCCACCGACAGGGGAGCGACTATGGCTACACCTTC. V usage is TRBV7-2 and J usage is TRBJ1-2; 8 positions match TRBD1. This CDR3 contains 15 residues. After removal of 5 bases from V and 3 bases from J, the junction contained 8 bases not matched to a gene. CDR1 is SGHTA, CDR2 FQGNSA, per germline.

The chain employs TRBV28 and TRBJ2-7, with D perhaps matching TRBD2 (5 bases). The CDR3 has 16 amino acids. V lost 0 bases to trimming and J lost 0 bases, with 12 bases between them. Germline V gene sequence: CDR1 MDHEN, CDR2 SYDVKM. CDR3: CASSLWGVAFSYEQYF. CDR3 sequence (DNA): TGTGCCAGCAGTTTATGGGGAGTGGCTTTCTCCTACGAGCAGTACTTC.

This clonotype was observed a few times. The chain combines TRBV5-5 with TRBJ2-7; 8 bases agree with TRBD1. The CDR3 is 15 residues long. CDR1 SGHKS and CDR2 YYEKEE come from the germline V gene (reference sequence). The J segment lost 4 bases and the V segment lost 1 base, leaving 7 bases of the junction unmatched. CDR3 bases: TGTGCCAGCAGCTTGCTAGGACAGGGTATATACGAGCAGTACTTC. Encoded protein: CASSLLGQGIYEQYF.

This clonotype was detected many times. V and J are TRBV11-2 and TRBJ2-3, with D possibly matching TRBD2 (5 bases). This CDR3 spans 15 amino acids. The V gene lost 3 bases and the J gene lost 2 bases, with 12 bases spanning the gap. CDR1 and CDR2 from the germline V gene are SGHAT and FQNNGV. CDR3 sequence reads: CASSFMDFNTDTQYF. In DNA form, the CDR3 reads TGTGCCAGCAGCTTTATGGACTTCAACACAGATACGCAGTATTTT.

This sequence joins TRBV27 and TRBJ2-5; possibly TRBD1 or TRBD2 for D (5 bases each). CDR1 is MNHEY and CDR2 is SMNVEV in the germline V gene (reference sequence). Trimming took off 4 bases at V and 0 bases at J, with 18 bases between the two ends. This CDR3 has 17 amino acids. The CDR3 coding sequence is TGTGCCAGCAGTTCTCAACTCTCGGGACCGCACCAAGAGACCCAGTACTTC. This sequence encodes CASSSQLSGPHQETQYF.

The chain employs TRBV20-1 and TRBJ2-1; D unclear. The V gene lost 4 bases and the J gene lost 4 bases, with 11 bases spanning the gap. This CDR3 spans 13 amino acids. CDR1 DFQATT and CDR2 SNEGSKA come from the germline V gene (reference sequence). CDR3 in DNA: TGCAGTGCTACGGCTAGACAATACAATGAGCAGTTCTTC. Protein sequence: CSATARQYNEQFF.

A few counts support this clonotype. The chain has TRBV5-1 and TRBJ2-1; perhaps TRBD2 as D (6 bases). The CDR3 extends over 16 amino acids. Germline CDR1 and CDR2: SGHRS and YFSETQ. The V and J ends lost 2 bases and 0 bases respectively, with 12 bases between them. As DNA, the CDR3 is TGCGCCAGCAGCTTCTTAGCGGTAAGCTCCTACAATGAGCAGTTCTTC. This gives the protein CASSFLAVSSYNEQFF. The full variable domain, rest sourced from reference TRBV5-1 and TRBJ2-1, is KAGVTQTPRYLIKTRGQQVTLSCSPISGHRSVSWYQQTPGQGLQFLFEYFSETQRNKGNFPGRFSGRQFSNSRSEMNVSTLELGDSALYLCASSFLAVSSYNEQFFGPGTRLTVL.

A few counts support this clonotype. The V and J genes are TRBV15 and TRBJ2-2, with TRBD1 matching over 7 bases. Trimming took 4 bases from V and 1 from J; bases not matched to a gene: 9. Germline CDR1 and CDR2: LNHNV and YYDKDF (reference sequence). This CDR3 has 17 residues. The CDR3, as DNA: TGTGCCACCAGCACCAACGCACGGACAGGGAACACCGGGGAGCTGTTTTTT. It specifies CATSTNARTGNTGELFF.

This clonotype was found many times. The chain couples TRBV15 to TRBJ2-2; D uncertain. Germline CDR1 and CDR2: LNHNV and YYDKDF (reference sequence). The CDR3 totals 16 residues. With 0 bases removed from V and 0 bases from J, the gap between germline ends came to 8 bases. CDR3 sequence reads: CATSRDRAPNTGELFF. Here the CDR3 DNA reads TGTGCCACCAGCAGAGATAGAGCCCCGAACACCGGGGAGCTGTTTTTT.

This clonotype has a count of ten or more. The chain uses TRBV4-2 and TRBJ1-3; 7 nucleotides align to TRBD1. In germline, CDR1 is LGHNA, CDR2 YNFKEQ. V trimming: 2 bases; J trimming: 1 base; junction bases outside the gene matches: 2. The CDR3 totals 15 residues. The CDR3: CASSQPQGSGNTIYF. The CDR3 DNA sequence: TGTGCCAGCAGCCAACCACAGGGGTCTGGAAACACCATATATTTT.

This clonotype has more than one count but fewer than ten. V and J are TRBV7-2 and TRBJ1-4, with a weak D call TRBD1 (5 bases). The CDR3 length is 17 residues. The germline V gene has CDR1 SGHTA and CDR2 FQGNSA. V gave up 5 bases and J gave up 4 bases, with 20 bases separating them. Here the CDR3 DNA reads TGTGCCAGCAGCCAACACTCAGAGGGACGGGTTAATGAAAAACTGTTTTTT. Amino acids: CASSQHSEGRVNEKLFF. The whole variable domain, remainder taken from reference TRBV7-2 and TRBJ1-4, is GAGVSQSPSNKVTEKGKDVELRCDPISGHTALYWYRQSLGQGLEFLIYFQGNSAPDKSGLPSDRFSAERTGGSVSTLTIQRTQQEDSAVYLCASSQHSEGRVNEKLFFGSGTQLSVL.

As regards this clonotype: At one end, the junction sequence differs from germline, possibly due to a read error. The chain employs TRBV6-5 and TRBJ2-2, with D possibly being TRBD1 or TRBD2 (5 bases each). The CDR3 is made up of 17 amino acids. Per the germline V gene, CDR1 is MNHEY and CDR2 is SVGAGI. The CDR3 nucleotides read TGTGCCAGTAGTTCGATAGAGGGGACGGGGAACACCGGGGAGCTGTTTTTT. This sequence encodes CASSSIEGTGNTGELFF.